This TCR beta chain stems from a study of post-analysis software for immune sequencing data. Study findings and constraints: A significant reduction in normalized Chao1 diversity was observed in multiple sclerosis patients versus controls. TRBV5-6, TRBV5-1 and TRBV20-1 were among a handful of TRBV segments more frequent in patients than controls.

The TCR beta cDNA libraries contained unique molecular identifiers. In TCRdb, the PCR reads were re-called with MiXCR into one record per CDR3 protein. The sample includes hundreds of thousands of distinct CDR3 sequences, 30% to 40% seen only once; the top ten take around 8%. For this clonotype: What it recognizes is unknown.

The germline V gene has CDR1 SQVTM and CDR2 ANQGSEA. There are 15 residues in the CDR3. The sequenced sample consisted of blood. The origin of this receptor is a girl aged 2-15 years with multiple sclerosis. This chain connects TRBV29-1 to TRBJ2-5; 7 bases line up with TRBD2. With the DNA end fitting TRBJ2-7 better, the J assignment may be wrong. CDR3 nucleotides: TGCAGCGCTATTAGCGGGCTCACCGCTACCGACGAGCAGTACTTC. As protein: CSAISGLTATDEQYF.